The 21 T cell receptor beta chains in this list originate from one sample, sequenced in a study of Ad26.COV2.S vaccination and SARS-CoV-2 variants (dated by TCRdb to the early 2020s). The library was built by means of the immunoSEQ multiplex PCR assay. TCRdb carries this immuneACCESS record with in-frame sequences only. Its versions omit some clonotypes, under half of them owing to an unresolved V gene in the studies checked, with the rest unexplained. The sample profile shows 440,000 or so clones; 90% of them were found once. Around 4.5% of the sample rests with the top ten. This sample's treatment or condition label indicates: 15 to 20 received Ad26.COV2.S at low or high dose, single or two shots; five or six received placebo; per-sample allocation not given. Repertoires of vaccine and placebo recipients were sequenced from samples collected on day 63 after the first injection. The starting material was peripheral blood, obtained in a trial of Ad26.COV2.S vaccine versus placebo. The receptors derive from a person between 18 and 60 years old who received the Ad26.COV2.S COVID-19 vaccine or a placebo.

The chain employs TRBV2 and TRBJ2-1, with 9 bases matching TRBD2. The CDR3 is 14 amino acids. Germline values: CDR1 SNHLY, CDR2 FYNNEI. Trimming took 8 bases from V and 5 from J; bases not matched to a gene: 7. This CDR3 reads CASVPGTSHNEQFF. CDR3 DNA: TGTGCCAGCGTACCCGGGACTAGCCACAATGAGCAGTTCTTC.

V is TRBV2 and J is TRBJ1-4; TRBD1 might be the D (6 bases). Germline CDR1 is SNHLY and CDR2 is FYNNEI. Trimming shortened V by 8 bases and J by 1 base, and 17 bases separated the two germline ends. This CDR3 is 16 amino acids long. CDR3 bases: TGTGCCAGCCCACGGGGGGCGCAGGGAACTAATGAAAAACTGTTTTTT. Its protein is CASPRGAQGTNEKLFF.

The V gene is TRBV7-3, the J gene TRBJ2-1; possible D gene TRBD1, 6 bases. Germline V gene data show CDR1 as SGHTA and CDR2 as FQGTGA. This CDR3 is built from 16 residues. Trimming took off 1 base at V and 3 bases at J, with 13 bases between the two ends. CDR3 amino acids: CASSLMAGVGYNEQFF. CDR3 DNA: TGTGCCAGCAGCTTAATGGCAGGGGTTGGCTACAATGAGCAGTTCTTC.

This clone was picked up one time. The rearrangement uses TRBV7-3 and TRBJ2-1; 9 nucleotides line up with TRBD2. V trimming: 5 bases; J trimming: 8 bases; junction bases outside the gene matches: 13. Germline V gene lookup returns CDR1 SGHTA and CDR2 FQGTGA. The CDR3 has 16 residues. CDR3 sequence (DNA): TGTGCCAGCAGCCCTATAGCGGGAGCGGGTAAGGATGAGCAGTTCTTC. It yields the protein CASSPIAGAGKDEQFF.

The J gene is TRBJ1-1, the V gene TRBV30; D might be TRBD1 (5 bases). Germline V gene sequence: CDR1 GTSNPN, CDR2 SVGIG (reference sequence). This CDR3 region has 12 residues. V was cut by 8 bases and J by 5 bases, with 15 bases left in between. CDR3 protein: CALGQGGTEAFF. CDR3 nucleotide sequence: TGTGCCCTGGGGCAGGGAGGGACTGAAGCTTTCTTT.

Note on this clone: Additional DNA sequences in this sample encode the identical CDR3. The chain links TRBV20-1 to TRBJ2-7, with D possibly being TRBD1 (5 bases). There are 11 residues in the CDR3. Deletions cut 0 bases from V and 6 bases from J, with 6 bases between. Germline values: CDR1 DFQATT, CDR2 SNEGSKA (reference sequence). CDR3 sequence: CSARDQGEQYF. The CDR3 DNA is TGCAGTGCTAGAGATCAGGGCGAGCAGTACTTC.

V gene TRBV5-6 combines with J gene TRBJ1-2, with 9 bases that match TRBD1. In germline, CDR1 is SGHDT, CDR2 YYEEEE. CDR3 length: 15 residues. Trimming removed 1 base from V and 5 bases from J; junction bases left unmatched: 6. The CDR3: CASSLKTGGFYGYTF. Here the CDR3 DNA reads TGTGCCAGCAGCTTGAAGACAGGGGGTTTTTATGGCTACACCTTC.

The gene calls are TRBV18 and TRBJ2-3; maybe TRBD2 (6 bases). CDR3 length equals 14 residues. V was pared by 3 bases and J by 2 bases, with 9 bases between. Germline lookup yields CDR1 KGHSH and CDR2 LQKENI. The CDR3 DNA is TGTGCCAGCTCACCGGCGGGACTCACAGATACGCAGTATTTT. This encodes CASSPAGLTDTQYF.

The V gene is TRBV6-1, the J gene TRBJ1-3; D is uncertain. Germline loops: CDR1 MNHNS, CDR2 SASEGT. The CDR3 covers 15 residues. Trimming took off 3 bases at V and 0 bases at J, with 9 bases between the two ends. The CDR3 sequence: CASSEDPSSGNTIYF. CDR3 DNA: TGTGCCAGCAGTGAGGACCCGAGCTCTGGAAACACCATATATTTT.

The chain carries TRBV15 and TRBJ2-7, with 8 bases aligning to TRBD2. Germline loops: CDR1 LNHNV, CDR2 YYDKDF (reference sequence). The CDR3 runs to 16 residues. Losses at the gene ends were 5 bases for V and 6 bases for J; bases not matched to a gene: 15. The CDR3 coding sequence is TGTGCCACCAGCGCACATGGCGGCCTAGCGGGTCCCGAGCAGTACTTC. Translating gives CATSAHGGLAGPEQYF.

The chain is built from TRBV28 and TRBJ2-7; 11 bases are a match to TRBD2. The CDR3 length is 14 residues. Looked up from germline, CDR1 is MDHEN and CDR2 is SYDVKM. V was clipped by 3 bases and J by 7 bases; unmatched bases: 5. CDR3 residues: CASSFLAGGGEQYF. The DNA for the CDR3 is TGTGCCAGCAGTTTTCTAGCGGGAGGAGGTGAGCAGTACTTC.

This chain links TRBV5-1 with TRBJ2-3, with unresolved D. Germline V CDR1 and CDR2: SGHRS, YFSETQ. CDR3 size: 15 residues. V lost 1 base and J 3 bases, leaving 12 bases between the germline ends. DNA of the CDR3: TGCGCCAGCAGCTTGCGCCTAGTGGGAACAGATACGCAGTATTTT. Translating it yields CASSLRLVGTDTQYF. The entire variable domain, with the rest obtained from reference TRBV5-1 and TRBJ2-3, is as follows: KAGVTQTPRYLIKTRGQQVTLSCSPISGHRSVSWYQQTPGQGLQFLFEYFSETQRNKGNFPGRFSGRQFSNSRSEMNVSTLELGDSALYLCASSLRLVGTDTQYFGPGTRLTVL.

This clone was picked up a small number of times. The V call is TRBV2, the J call TRBJ1-5; D possibly corresponds to TRBD1 (5 bases). The ends were cut back, 7 bases at V and 0 bases at J, with 10 bases in the middle. CDR1 is SNHLY, CDR2 FYNNEI, per germline. CDR3 length equals 14 residues. The CDR3 reads CASMGVDSNQPQHF. DNA of the CDR3: TGTGCCAGCATGGGGGTTGATAGCAATCAGCCCCAGCATTTT.

In this sample, this clone turned up once. The sample carries other DNA sequences with the same CDR3. The chain couples TRBV5-1 to TRBJ2-7, with D unclear. V was trimmed by 2 bases and J by 4 bases, leaving 4 bases between them. Germline V lookup: CDR1 SGHRS, CDR2 YFSETQ. The CDR3 runs to 11 residues. CDR3 sequence reads: CASSFGYEQYF. Written as DNA, the CDR3 is TGCGCCAGCAGCTTTGGTTACGAGCAGTACTTC. The full variable domain, rest sourced from reference TRBV5-1 and TRBJ2-7, is KAGVTQTPRYLIKTRGQQVTLSCSPISGHRSVSWYQQTPGQGLQFLFEYFSETQRNKGNFPGRFSGRQFSNSRSEMNVSTLELGDSALYLCASSFGYEQYFGPGTRLTVT.

The chain carries TRBV6-5 and TRBJ1-1, with 8 bases aligning to TRBD1. CDR3 length equals 14 residues. CDR1 and CDR2 from the germline V gene are MNHEY and SVGAGI. Unmatched junction bases numbered 2, after V lost 4 bases and J lost 1 base. The CDR3 loop is CASSFGTGNTEAFF. As DNA, the CDR3 is TGTGCCAGCAGTTTCGGGACAGGGAACACTGAAGCTTTCTTT.

The chain carries TRBV11-3 and TRBJ2-2; 8 bases are a match to TRBD1. Germline V lookup: CDR1 SGHNT, CDR2 YENEEA. Unmatched junction bases numbered 3, after V lost 3 bases and J lost 0 bases. The CDR3 consists of 16 residues. This chain's CDR3 is CASSFSTGANTGELFF. CDR3 in DNA: TGTGCCAGCAGCTTTTCGACAGGGGCGAACACCGGGGAGCTGTTTTTT.

This rearrangement joins TRBV21-1 to TRBJ2-7. TRBV21-1 is a recognized pseudogene. The CDR3 contains 11 residues. CDR3 nucleotides: TGTGCCAGCAGCCCCTCCTACGAGCAGTACTTC. It specifies CASSPSYEQYF.

The chain links TRBV27 to TRBJ2-7, with D uncertain. CDR1 and CDR2 (germline): MNHEY, SMNVEV (reference sequence). Trimming stripped 0 bases from V and 4 bases from J, with 13 bases between. CDR3 length: 15 amino acids. The DNA for the CDR3 is TGTGCCAGCAGTTTATCGGGGTCTATTATTTACGAGCAGTACTTC. Translating gives CASSLSGSIIYEQYF.

This chain links TRBV11-2 with TRBJ2-7; 11 bases match TRBD2. V trimming: 5 bases; J trimming: 2 bases; junction bases outside the gene matches: 5. The germline gives CDR1 SGHAT, CDR2 FQNNGV. The CDR3 contains 15 residues. CDR3 DNA: TGTGCCAGCAGCCACCTAGCGGGAGGCGCCTACGAGCAGTACTTC. It codes for CASSHLAGGAYEQYF. The variable domain in full, with the rest retrieved from reference TRBV11-2 and TRBJ2-7, is EAGVAQSPRYKIIEKRQSVAFWCNPISGHATLYWYQQILGQGPKLLIQFQNNGVVDDSQLPKDRFSAERLKGVDSTLKIQPAKLEDSAVYLCASSHLAGGAYEQYFGPGTRLTVT.

The rearrangement joins TRBV5-6 to TRBJ2-5; D gene uncertain. Germline CDR1 and CDR2: SGHDT and YYEEEE. The ends were cut back, 4 bases at V and 1 base at J, with 8 bases in the middle. This CDR3 comprises 13 residues. In DNA, the CDR3 is TGTGCCAGCAGCCTATGGCTCCAAGAGACCCAGTACTTC. This codes for CASSLWLQETQYF.

This clone was observed a single time. The chain joins TRBV15 to TRBJ1-3; D possibly corresponds to TRBD1 (5 bases). The CDR3 runs to 14 residues. Germline CDR1 is LNHNV and CDR2 is YYDKDF (reference sequence). Trimming removed 3 bases from V and 4 bases from J, with 10 bases in between. CDR3 nucleotides: TGTGCCACCAGCAGCGGGGGTTTCGGAAACACCATATATTTT. It is translated as CATSSGGFGNTIYF.